The 2 T cell receptor beta chains given below trace back to one sample, sequenced in a study of blood T cell repertoires in COVID-19. Repertoires were generated with immunoSEQ multiplex PCR, while TCRdb's copy carries only in-frame clones and drops some. The sample lists over 130,000 clones, 76% seen once, with roughly 4.7% in the top ten. Sequenced material: peripheral blood. Receptors were obtained from an elderly woman with active or convalescent COVID-19.

The V gene is TRBV5-1, the J gene TRBJ2-3; D might be TRBD2 (6 bases). Trimming left V 2 bases short and J 1 base short, with 8 bases between. This CDR3 is built from 14 residues. Germline-derived CDR1 and CDR2 are SGHRS and YFSETQ. DNA of the CDR3: TGCGCCAGCAGCTTTGGAGGGGGCACAGATACGCAGTATTTT. Its translation: CASSFGGGTDTQYF.

The chain employs TRBV21-1 and TRBJ2-7; the table's D call, TRBD1, has no DNA check behind it. TRBV21-1 is a pseudogene locus. The CDR3 covers 14 residues. CDR3 DNA: TGTGCCATCACTAGGGGACAGGGTCTTTACGAGCAGTACTTC. It codes for CAITRGQGLYEQYF.